The rows below give T cell receptor beta chains drawn from one sample of a study of cytomegalovirus exposure and HLA in healthy donors. Clones were read by immunoSEQ multiplex PCR, and TCRdb kept only the in-frame ones, dropping some. The sample contains around 140,000 clones, over 75% of which appear only once. Sequencing used PBMCs. All receptors come from a male donor in good health and CMV-seronegative. CDR3s leave out the opening cysteine and the closing phenylalanine or tryptophan. A D gene is named only where the DNA matches it firmly.

>TRBV5-4|TRBJ2-3|TRBD1
ASSQAGDRGFTDTQY
>TRBV7-3|TRBJ2-2|.
ASSLRAGELF
>TRBV27|TRBJ2-1|TRBD2
ASSLYGREQF
>TRBV7-8|TRBJ2-7|.
ASSPKGVDMWGFYEQY
>TRBV5-1|TRBJ2-7|TRBD2
ASSATSGSNEQY
>TRBV12-5|TRBJ1-2|.
ASGFQNYGYT
>TRBV19|TRBJ2-7|.
ASEEGNEQY
>TRBV15|TRBJ2-1|.
ATSREAGPYSYNEQF
>TRBV7-9|TRBJ1-2|TRBD1
ASVNYRGGGGSYT
>TRBV2|TRBJ1-5|TRBD1
ASSDGQGVNQPQH
>TRBV2|TRBJ2-5|.
ASRAGETQY
>TRBV14|TRBJ2-7|.
ASSQAGANVKQY
>TRBV29-1|TRBJ2-7|TRBD2
SVEDLAGVSYEQY
>TRBV19|TRBJ1-2|.
ASTPQGSNYGYT
>TRBV7-2|TRBJ2-3|TRBD2
ASSLPTSGYTDTQY
>TRBV6-4|TRBJ2-1|TRBD2
ASSDSSSGTINEQF
>TRBV19|TRBJ2-2|TRBD2
ASSTGEGSAGELF
>TRBV6-5|TRBJ2-6|TRBD1
AFRDSHSGANVLT
>TRBV27|TRBJ1-5|.
ASSLAGVGLQPQH
>TRBV7-3|TRBJ2-2|.
ASRLRDTGELF
>TRBV19|TRBJ1-5|.
ASSEDSFPGYNQPQH
>TRBV4-3|TRBJ1-5|.
ASSQDKGLNQPQH
>TRBV6-1|TRBJ2-1|.
ASSYFRNEQF
>TRBV30|TRBJ1-3|TRBD1
AEEGTDGNTIY
>TRBV5-1|TRBJ2-7|.
ASSGGPQGPLYEQY
>TRBV2|TRBJ2-2|TRBD2
ASSSWTGGYTGALF
>TRBV6-1|TRBJ1-5|.
ASRDYWTNQPQH
>TRBV7-2|TRBJ2-2|TRBD2
ASSFSRIAGTNTGELF
>TRBV27|TRBJ2-1|.
ASSLSGQHSYNEQF
>TRBV2|TRBJ1-1|.
ASSESVGREGPSTEAF
>TRBV19|TRBJ1-2|.
ASTGVQGPMMSGYT
>TRBV2|TRBJ1-5|TRBD1
ASIGTGDSNQPQH
>TRBV13|TRBJ1-2|.
ASSPGDYRNYGYT
>TRBV5-6|TRBJ1-3|.
ASSFRGMDSGNTIY
>TRBV7-9|TRBJ2-6|.
ASSRDTSSWAGANVLT
>TRBV13|TRBJ2-5|TRBD1
ASSPGQSIQETQY
>TRBV28|TRBJ2-1|.
ASSLRGWEGHNEQF
>TRBV4-1|TRBJ1-2|.
ASSQAAGDTYGYT
>TRBV5-6|TRBJ2-3|.
ASSPDLGWGTDTQY